This TCR beta chain was retrieved from a study of T cells in Graves' hyperthyroidism and ophthalmopathy. Findings and limits, study-wide: Using 13 V-J features, a model discriminated ophthalmopathy from stable hyperthyroidism.

A remark on this clonotype: Its antigen remains unknown.

RNA transcripts yielded amplified TCR beta CDR3 regions. First-round RT-PCR with HTBI primers amplified the TCR CDR3 region. TCRdb redid the calling of the multiplex PCR reads with MiXCR, one entry per CDR3 protein. In the table there are about 580,000 distinct CDR3 sequences, around 46% of which are singletons. The sequence came from a woman in her late teens or twenties with Graves' hyperthyroidism. Sample: peripheral blood or thyroid tissue (not recorded which).

The CDR3 loop is CATSRRTGVSGANVLTF. In DNA form, the CDR3 reads TGTGCCACCAGCAGGAGAACGGGGGTTTCTGGGGCCAACGTCCTGACTTTC. V usage is TRBV15 and J usage is TRBJ2-6; a possible D gene is TRBD2 (6 bases). Between the trimmed V and J ends, which lost 3 bases and 1 base, there was a span of 13 bases. The germline V gene has CDR1 LNHNV and CDR2 YYDKDF (reference sequence). The CDR3 is 17 residues long.